The 8 T cell receptor beta chains given below trace back to one sample, sequenced in a study of T-cell reconstitution after alpha-beta-depleted transplantation in children. For TCRbeta, the library was prepared with unique molecular identifiers. TCRdb used MiXCR to reprocess the PCR reads, holding one entry per CDR3 protein. The sample contains approximately 300,000 distinct CDR3 sequences, around 10% of which appear only once. The specimen was PBMCs, collected before TCRalphabeta/CD19-depleted stem cell transplant. The receptor source for this set is a boy under two years old with acute myeloid leukemia, due to receive a stem cell transplant.

This clonotype has at least ten counts. The chain carries TRBV12-3 or TRBV12-4 and TRBJ2-5; D is uncertain. This CDR3 spans 13 amino acids. Trimming removed 5 bases at V and 3 bases at J, with 10 bases between. The CDR3 region has the DNA TGTGCCAGCAGTGATCTAGGGAAAGAGACCCAGTACTTC. Amino acid sequence: CASSDLGKETQYF.

This clonotype was seen many times. The CDR3 does not close with the conserved phenylalanine or tryptophan, likely indicating a read error. This chain connects TRBV6-5 to TRBJ2-1; D uncertain. The CDR3 is 14 amino acids. The germline gives CDR1 MNHEY, CDR2 SVGAGI. V was shortened by 2 bases and J by 8 bases, with 13 bases between the two germline ends. The CDR3 region has the DNA TGTGCCAGCAGTTACGTGCCGACTCCCGATGAGCAGTTCTCC. Protein product: CASSYVPTPDEQFS.

The chain has TRBV7-9 and TRBJ2-7; 8 positions agree with TRBD2. The CDR3 is 16 residues long. V gave up 2 bases and J gave up 5 bases; unmatched junction bases: 11. CDR1 is SEHNR, CDR2 FQNEAQ, per germline (reference sequence). In nucleotides, the CDR3 is TGTGCCAGCAGCTTAAATCCCTACGGGGGGGTAGACGAGCAGTACTTC. Protein: CASSLNPYGGVDEQYF. The whole variable domain, filled in from reference TRBV7-9 and TRBJ2-7, reads DTGVSQNPRHKITKRGQNVTFRCDPISEHNRLYWYRQTLGQGPEFLTYFQNEAQLEKSRLLSDRFSAERPKGSFSTLEIQRTEQGDSAMYLCASSLNPYGGVDEQYFGPGTRLTVT.

V usage is TRBV4-3 and J usage is TRBJ2-1, with 7 nucleotides matching TRBD1. This CDR3 comprises 17 residues. The J segment lost 3 bases and the V segment lost 0 bases, leaving 8 bases of the junction unmatched. Germline loops: CDR1 LGHNA, CDR2 YSLEER. The CDR3 loop is CASSQDRATGIYNEQFF. The CDR3 coding sequence is TGCGCCAGCAGCCAAGATCGGGCGACAGGGATCTACAATGAGCAGTTCTTC.

This clonotype was recorded many times. The CDR3 sequence is CASSAGTGAEQPQHF. CDR3 nucleotide sequence: TGTGCCAGTAGTGCCGGGACAGGGGCGGAACAGCCCCAGCATTTT. The chain recombines TRBV19 with TRBJ1-5; 10 nucleotides align to TRBD1. This CDR3 is 15 amino acids long. V lost 5 bases, J lost 7 bases, and 8 bases stayed unmatched. The V gene's germline CDR1 is LNHDA and CDR2 SQIVND (reference sequence).

Points on this clonotype: A much larger clone lies one base from this, so it may be a read error. The chain recombines TRBV4-2 with TRBJ2-3; 7 positions agree with TRBD2. The CDR3 consists of 16 residues. Germline assignment: CDR1 LGHNA and CDR2 YNFKEQ. CDR3 DNA sequence: TGTGCCAGCAGCAGCGGGGTGTTTTCTAGCACAGATAGGCAGTATTTT. This sequence encodes CASSSGVFSSTDRQYF.

This clonotype was observed at least ten times. This chain connects TRBV20-1 to TRBJ1-2; D may be TRBD1 (5 bases). The CDR3 runs 12 residues. The ends were cut back, 6 bases at V and 8 bases at J, with 16 bases in the middle. Germline V CDR1 and CDR2: DFQATT, SNEGSKA (reference sequence). The CDR3 DNA follows: TGCAGTGCAGAGCCAGGGACTTGGGGCTACACCTTC. It specifies CSAEPGTWGYTF.

J is TRBJ1-4 and V is TRBV7-9, with D tentatively TRBD1 (6 bases). V was trimmed by 2 bases and J by 0 bases, leaving 10 bases between them. CDR3 size: 16 residues. Looked up from germline, CDR1 is SEHNR and CDR2 is FQNEAQ (reference sequence). CDR3 in amino acids: CASSLPGAATNEKLFF. The CDR3 bases are TGTGCCAGCAGCTTACCGGGGGCCGCAACTAATGAAAAACTGTTTTTT.